The T cell receptor beta chain described here comes from a study of T-cell memory formation after mild COVID-19. Findings and limits, study-wide: CD4+ contracting clones lay mainly in CM and EM, CD8+ ones in EMRA. Clones contracting across day 15 to 85 had a balanced CD4/CD8 profile; later expanding clones leaned CD4+.

This clonotype was seen ten or more times. The antigen is unknown. TCRdb used MiXCR to reprocess the 5' RACE reads, holding one entry per CDR3 protein. The sample includes fewer than 500,000 distinct CDR3 sequences, 25% of them seen just once. CDR3 size: 15 residues. V shed 6 bases and J 5 bases; nucleotides not matched to a gene: 11. This clonotype was sampled from an adult woman who had mild COVID-19 (a few samples of this study predate the infection). Cell type and time point are not known. The chain recombines TRBV12-3 or TRBV12-4 with TRBJ2-5, with 8 bases fitting TRBD2. Sequencing was done on a sample of PBMCs or a T cell subset sorted from them (not recorded which). The CDR3 region has the DNA TGTGCCAGCAGCCCCCCGGCGGGGGGACGGGAGACCCAGTACTTC. Translation: CASSPPAGGRETQYF.